The 15 T cell receptor beta chains reported below all come from one sample, sequenced in a study of cytomegalovirus exposure and HLA in healthy donors. PCR used 60 Vbeta primers and 13 Jbeta primers. Some clones are missing from TCRdb's copy, which holds only in-frame ones; the method was immunoSEQ multiplex PCR. The data hold approximately 150,000 clones, with 70% to 85% observed a single time. The sample taken for sequencing was PBMCs. These receptors were obtained from a young man in good health and CMV-seronegative.

The chain couples TRBV4-1 to TRBJ2-4; tentative D call: TRBD2 (6 bases). There are 16 residues in the CDR3. Germline V CDR1 and CDR2: MGHRA, YSYEKL. Trimming took 2 bases from V and 7 from J, leaving 18 bases between them. CDR3 in amino acids: CASSQLPDYPRNIQYF. CDR3 DNA: TGCGCCAGCAGCCAATTACCGGACTACCCCCGGAACATTCAGTACTTC.

The rearrangement uses TRBV19 and TRBJ1-1; D possibly corresponds to TRBD1 (6 bases). Germline V gene lookup returns CDR1 LNHDA and CDR2 SQIVND (reference sequence). The CDR3 has 16 residues. Trimming stripped 5 bases from V and 4 bases from J, with 20 bases between. The CDR3: CASSALTGLALTEAFF. The DNA for the CDR3 is TGTGCCAGTAGTGCCCTGACAGGTTTGGCGCTCACTGAAGCTTTCTTT.

This rearrangement joins TRBV28 to TRBJ2-1; D ambiguous. Trimming shortened V by 5 bases and J by 1 base, and 21 bases separated the two germline ends. This CDR3 has 18 amino acids. CDR1 and CDR2 (germline): MDHEN, SYDVKM. The CDR3 coding sequence is TGTGCCAGCAGTCTCATTCCACATGCTGCTAGGTCCTACAATGAGCAGTTCTTC. Its protein product is CASSLIPHAARSYNEQFF.

As to this clone: The germline gene is not matched at one end of the junction; a read error may be the cause. The chain employs TRBV4-1 and TRBJ1-6, with 9 bases identical to TRBD1. CDR1 is MGHRA, CDR2 YSYEKL, per germline. This CDR3 spans 14 amino acids. The CDR3 nucleotides read TGCGCCGGCAGACAGGGGGACGGTAATTCACCCCTCCACTTT. Protein product: CAGRQGDGNSPLHF.

This chain uses TRBV6-4 with TRBJ2-3; 8 bases align to TRBD2. V was pared by 2 bases and J by 9 bases, with 13 bases of the junction left unmatched. This CDR3 has 16 amino acids. Germline assignment: CDR1 MRHNA and CDR2 SNTAGT. DNA of the CDR3: TGTGCCAGCAGTGACCGGGCGGGGGGCGAAGGAAGAACGCAGTATTTT. This encodes CASSDRAGGEGRTQYF.

The chain recombines TRBV7-2 with TRBJ2-7; weak D call: TRBD2 (5 bases). The CDR3 loop spans 14 amino acids. The V end lost 2 bases, the J end lost 2 bases, and 10 bases lay between the germline ends. The germline V gene has CDR1 SGHTA and CDR2 FQGNSA. The CDR3 loop is CASSLRKAAYEQYF. Here the CDR3 DNA reads TGTGCCAGCAGCTTAAGAAAAGCGGCCTACGAGCAGTACTTC.

This clone was counted once. V is TRBV11-3 and J is TRBJ1-4; a weak D match, TRBD1 (5 bases). Germline assignment: CDR1 SGHNT and CDR2 YENEEA. Deletions cut 5 bases from V and 8 bases from J, with 15 bases between. The CDR3 loop spans 14 amino acids. The CDR3 here is CASSPGGGNEKLFF. CDR3 DNA sequence: TGTGCCAGCAGCCCCGGGGGGGGTAACGAAAAACTGTTTTTT.

This clone was observed a handful of times. The rearrangement uses TRBV30 and TRBJ1-2; D is unclear. The germline CDR1 and CDR2 sequences are GTSNPN and SVGIG (reference sequence). V was clipped by 8 bases and J by 5 bases, with 15 bases between them. This CDR3 is built from 12 residues. CDR3 loop: CAGQEHRYGYTF. The CDR3 DNA sequence: TGTGCCGGTCAAGAACACCGTTATGGCTACACCTTC.

This clone has just one count. The chain is built from TRBV10-3 and TRBJ1-1; D might be TRBD1 (5 bases). Germline V gene data show CDR1 as ENHRY and CDR2 as SYGVKD. CDR3 length equals 14 residues. V lost 6 bases to trimming and J lost 1 base, with 12 bases between them. CDR3 residues: CAIRETEENTEAFF. The CDR3 DNA reads as TGTGCCATCAGGGAGACAGAAGAGAACACTGAAGCTTTCTTT.

The V call is TRBV4-1, the J call TRBJ2-2; a weak D match, TRBD1 (5 bases). The CDR3 runs 16 residues. The germline V and J ends were trimmed by 4 bases and 0 bases, with 12 bases remaining between them. Germline V gene data show CDR1 as MGHRA and CDR2 as YSYEKL. The CDR3 bases are TGCGCCAGCAGCCGCTCGACAGCGTCGAACACCGGGGAGCTGTTTTTT. It specifies CASSRSTASNTGELFF.

The V gene is TRBV7-9, the J gene TRBJ1-5; TRBD1 aligns across 9 bases. The CDR3 contains 17 residues. Germline V lookup: CDR1 SEHNR, CDR2 FQNEAQ (reference sequence). Trimming removed 0 bases from V and 4 bases from J; junction bases left unmatched: 7. CDR3 sequence: CASSLAPGQGNNQPQHF. CDR3 in DNA: TGTGCCAGCAGCTTAGCCCCAGGACAGGGGAATAATCAGCCCCAGCATTTT.

V and J are TRBV18 and TRBJ2-7; TRBD1 agrees at 7 bases. This CDR3 contains 15 residues. The junction had 5 bases not matched to a gene; V was cut back by 3 bases and J by 0 bases. Germline V gene lookup returns CDR1 KGHSH and CDR2 LQKENI. This CDR3 is CASSPQGTVSYEQYF. In DNA, the CDR3 is TGTGCCAGCTCACCCCAAGGGACAGTCTCCTACGAGCAGTACTTC.

This clone has a single count. The rearrangement joins TRBV10-3 to TRBJ2-3; TRBD2 aligns across 10 bases. This CDR3 has 17 residues. Germline V gene lookup returns CDR1 ENHRY and CDR2 SYGVKD. J lost 1 base, V lost 8 bases, and 12 bases had no gene match. CDR3 nucleotide sequence: TGTGCCATCGGTCCAGTAGCGGGAGGCATGCGCACAGATACGCAGTATTTT. Its protein is CAIGPVAGGMRTDTQYF.

This chain joins TRBV4-3 and TRBJ1-6; weak D call: TRBD1 (5 bases). The germline V and J ends were trimmed by 0 bases and 9 bases, with 15 bases remaining between them. Germline V lookup: CDR1 LGHNA, CDR2 YSLEER. The CDR3 loop spans 16 amino acids. CDR3: CASSQDLIGVGSPLHF. Written as DNA, the CDR3 is TGCGCCAGCAGCCAAGATCTGATAGGGGTAGGTTCACCCCTCCACTTT.

The chain carries TRBV5-6 and TRBJ2-1; TRBD2 is a possible D gene (6 bases). V was trimmed by 3 bases and J by 3 bases, leaving 13 bases between them. The CDR3 sequence is 15 residues long. Germline V CDR1 and CDR2: SGHDT, YYEEEE. The CDR3 loop is CASSWGEVVYNEQFF. The CDR3 coding sequence is TGTGCCAGCAGCTGGGGGGAGGTGGTCTACAATGAGCAGTTCTTC.